Below, 28 T cell receptor beta chains from the same sample are listed, as sequenced in a study of tumor and adjacent non-tumor tissue in lung cancer. Three rounds of nested PCR, following a modified ARM-PCR protocol, produced the TCRbeta library. TCRdb re-called the multiplex PCR reads with MiXCR, one entry per CDR3 protein. The table shows about 110,000 distinct CDR3 sequences, with 84% occurring only once. The template was RNA from unsorted bulk tissue. Sequencing was carried out using lung tumor tissue. The receptors here all came from a man between 65 and 80 years old with non-small cell lung cancer.

Details on this clonotype: A much larger clone lies one base from this, so it may be a read error. The chain recombines TRBV20-1 with TRBJ1-5; TRBD1 aligns across 8 bases. Germline CDR1 and CDR2: DFQATT and SNEGSKA (reference sequence). V trimming: 6 bases; J trimming: 6 bases; junction bases outside the gene matches: 7. The CDR3 length is 13 residues. The CDR3 spells CSARTGNVQPQHF. In DNA form, the CDR3 reads TGCAGTGCCCGGACAGGGAACGTTCAGCCCCAGCATTTT.

A note on this clonotype: Being one base from a much bigger clone, this may be a read error. The rearrangement links TRBV7-9 to TRBJ2-1; 10 bases are a match to TRBD2. Germline V gene data show CDR1 as SEHNR and CDR2 as FQNEAQ (reference sequence). J was trimmed by 2 bases and V by 5 bases; bases with no gene match: 6. The CDR3 is 16 residues long. CDR3 loop: CASSPLAGVPYNEQFF. CDR3 sequence (DNA): TGTGCCAGCAGCCCTCTAGCGGGGGTGCCCTACAATGAGCAGTTCTTC.

To note about this clonotype: A read error may be the cause here, since a much bigger clone is one base away. V gene TRBV10-3 combines with J gene TRBJ2-1; the match to TRBD2 covers 7 bases. This CDR3 has 15 amino acids. CDR1 and CDR2 (germline): ENHRY, SYGVKD. In DNA, the CDR3 is TGTGCCATCGGTGAGTCGGGCGGGGGCTACAATGAGCAGTTCTTC. Protein: CAIGESGGGYNEQFF.

As to this clonotype: One end of the junction does not line up with germline, which may come from a read error. The chain links TRBV12-3 or TRBV12-4 to TRBJ1-1; 9 positions match TRBD1. CDR3 length equals 12 residues. The CDR3 here is CASRTGDTETFF. The CDR3 coding sequence is TGTGCCAGTAGGACAGGGGACACTGAAACTTTCTTT.

This chain connects TRBV6-5 to TRBJ2-7; 7 bases match TRBD1. The CDR3 consists of 14 residues. V shed 5 bases, J shed 0 bases, and the junction held 4 bases outside the gene matches. Germline CDR1 reads MNHEY; CDR2 reads SVGAGI. DNA for the CDR3: TGTGCCAGCAGTACCGACAGGGACTCCTACGAGCAGTACTTC. It encodes CASSTDRDSYEQYF.

With respect to this clonotype: A read error may produce the germline difference seen at one junction end. This rearrangement joins TRBV12-3 or TRBV12-4 to TRBJ2-5, with TRBD1 matching over 7 bases. CDR3 length: 14 amino acids. In DNA form, the CDR3 reads TGTACCAGCAGTTTTAGGGACAGACATGAGACCCAATACTTC. Encoded protein: CTSSFRDRHETQYF.

Regarding this clonotype: A junction end diverges from the germline sequence, so it may reflect a read error. This rearrangement joins TRBV6-1 to TRBJ1-1; D is ambiguous. CDR3 length: 15 residues. Germline lookup yields CDR1 MNHNS and CDR2 SASEGT. CDR3 in DNA: TGTGCCAGCAGTGAAGACACCATTTGGAACACTGAAGCTTTGTTT. This encodes CASSEDTIWNTEALF.

As concerns this clonotype: Mismatch with germline at one junction end may stem from a read error. The rearrangement joins TRBV11-3 to TRBJ2-7; a weak D match, TRBD1 (5 bases). Germline V gene data show CDR1 as SGHNT and CDR2 as YENEEA. The CDR3 has 15 amino acids. The CDR3 DNA follows: TGTGACAGCAGCCTGATGACAGCTTCCGTGTACGAGCAGTACTTC. As protein: CDSSLMTASVYEQYF.

As to this clonotype: One end of the junction fails to match germline, which may point to a read error. This rearrangement joins TRBV5-4 to TRBJ2-3; TRBD2 agrees at 9 bases. The V gene's germline CDR1 is SGHNT and CDR2 YYREEE (reference sequence). The CDR3 has 16 amino acids. This CDR3 reads CANSPTSGRGTDTQCF. CDR3 DNA: TGTGCCAACAGTCCGACTAGCGGCAGAGGGACAGATACGCAGTGTTTT.

This clonotype was found a few times. This chain uses TRBV6-2 or TRBV6-3 with TRBJ2-1; no clear D. V was trimmed by 9 bases and J by 13 bases, leaving 25 bases between them. CDR1 and CDR2 (germline): MNHEY, SVGEGT. The CDR3 spans 14 residues. DNA for the CDR3: TGTGCCAGTATTTACTCGAGGCGAGTTACCTCTCAGTTCTTC. Its protein is CASIYSRRVTSQFF.

To note about this clonotype: A clone one base away is much larger, so this may be a read error. This chain uses TRBV14 with TRBJ2-7; D is undetermined. Germline V CDR1 and CDR2: SGHDN, FVKESK. This CDR3 has 12 amino acids. The CDR3 sequence: CANSTHLYEQYF. Here the CDR3 DNA reads TGTGCCAACAGCACACACCTCTACGAGCAGTACTTC. The complete variable domain, with remaining parts taken from reference TRBV14 and TRBJ2-7, reads EAGVTQFPSHSVIEKGQTVTLRCDPISGHDNLYWYRRVMGKEIKFLLHFVKESKQDESGMPNNRFLAERTGGTYSTLKVQPAELEDSGVYFCANSTHLYEQYFGPGTRLTVT.

In regard to this clonotype: This could be a read error, since a much larger clone is one nucleotide away. The rearrangement uses TRBV25-1 and TRBJ2-5, with D uncertain. The CDR3 length is 15 residues. The germline gives CDR1 MGHDK, CDR2 SYGVNS. V was shortened by 2 bases and J by 2 bases, with 12 bases between the two germline ends. Written as DNA, the CDR3 is TGTGCCAGCAGTGAACCAAGGCGGCCTCAAGAGACCCAGTACTTC. Translation: CASSEPRRPQETQYF.

Turning to this clonotype: Being one base from a much bigger clone, this may be a read error. The chain has TRBV28 and TRBJ2-5; 9 nucleotides match TRBD1. J lost 9 bases, V lost 5 bases, and 10 bases had no gene match. The CDR3 spans 14 residues. Germline-derived CDR1 and CDR2 are MDHEN and SYDVKM. CDR3 nucleotides: TGTGCCAGCAGTAGAACAGGGGGCGGGGAGGCCCAGTACTTC. Translation gives CASSRTGGGEAQYF.

The chain is built from TRBV5-6 and TRBJ2-2; D uncertain. Trimming left V 2 bases short and J 3 bases short, with 14 bases between. The CDR3 extends over 16 amino acids. Germline V CDR1 and CDR2: SGHDT, YYEEEE. CDR3 sequence: CASSFVRSRDTGELFF. The CDR3 nucleotides read TGTGCCAGCAGCTTCGTCAGATCGAGAGACACCGGGGAGCTGTTTTTT.

Remarks on this clonotype: The junction does not match germline at one end; this may be a read error. This sequence joins TRBV6-2 or TRBV6-3 and TRBJ2-2; 11 nucleotides agree with TRBD2. This CDR3 has 18 amino acids. CDR1 MNHEY and CDR2 SVGEGT come from the germline V gene. In DNA, the CDR3 is TGTACCAGCAGTTTTTTTGCTAGCGGGAGGCCCGGAACCGGGGAGCTGTTTTTT. Amino acid sequence: CTSSFFASGRPGTGELFF.

V gene TRBV12-3 or TRBV12-4 combines with J gene TRBJ1-2; maybe TRBD1 (5 bases). This CDR3 has 14 amino acids. The CDR3 DNA is TGTGTCGGCAGCCAGTGGGGCACATACTATGGCTACACCTTC. This gives the protein CVGSQWGTYYGYTF.

About this clonotype itself: The final CDR3 position lacks the conserved phenylalanine or tryptophan, pointing to a likely read error. The DNA is left out, because the CDR3 cannot be placed on it with certainty; the CDR3 is given as TCRdb lists it. The chain links TRBV28 to TRBJ1-2. Germline CDR1 reads MDHEN; CDR2 reads SYDVKM. With termini counted, the CDR3 has 14 amino acids. The CDR3 protein is CSSSLVGRTYGYIL.

About this clonotype itself: As the CDR3 is not closed by the conserved phenylalanine or tryptophan, this likely results from a read error. The chain couples TRBV29-1 to TRBJ2-5, with D possibly matching TRBD1 (6 bases). Trimming shortened V by 7 bases and J by 2 bases, and 23 bases separated the two germline ends. This CDR3 comprises 16 residues. In germline, CDR1 is SQVTM, CDR2 ANQGSEA. The DNA of the CDR3 is TGCAGCGCCAAGCACTACCTCCTGACAGGTCAAGAGACCCAGTACTCC. Protein sequence: CSAKHYLLTGQETQYS.

Comment on this clonotype: Being one base from a much bigger clone, this may be a read error. The chain has TRBV28 and TRBJ2-1; a possible D gene is TRBD2 (6 bases). V dropped 4 bases and J dropped 3 bases, with 28 bases sitting between them. The germline gives CDR1 MDHEN, CDR2 SYDVKM. The CDR3 runs 20 residues. The CDR3 sequence: CASSYPLRTGDWANYNEQFF. CDR3 nucleotide sequence: TGTGCCAGCAGTTACCCCCTCAGGACGGGGGACTGGGCGAACTACAATGAGCAGTTCTTC.

The chain links TRBV11-2 to TRBJ2-5; 8 bases agree with TRBD2. Germline CDR1 is SGHAT and CDR2 is FQNNGV. CDR3 length: 15 amino acids. V gave up 5 bases and J gave up 5 bases; unmatched junction bases: 10. CDR3 region: CASSVAGRDLETQYF. As DNA, the CDR3 is TGTGCCAGCAGCGTAGCGGGACGGGATCTGGAGACCCAGTACTTC.

The rearrangement links TRBV6-1 to TRBJ2-7; tentative D call: TRBD2 (5 bases). In germline, CDR1 is MNHNS, CDR2 SASEGT. V gave up 1 base and J gave up 7 bases, with 14 bases separating them. The CDR3 runs 14 residues. The CDR3 here is CASSEVRGTWEQYF. The CDR3 DNA is TGTGCCAGCAGTGAAGTACGGGGAACATGGGAGCAGTACTTC.

Remarks on this clonotype: One end of the junction varies from germline; a read error may be responsible. This chain joins TRBV6-5 and TRBJ2-7; D is ambiguous. The CDR3 is 15 amino acids. Per germline, CDR1 MNHEY and CDR2 SVGAGI. The CDR3: CASCYSRPDIYGQYF. As DNA, the CDR3 is TGTGCCAGCTGTTACTCCAGGCCAGACATCTACGGGCAGTACTTC.

This clonotype was counted a single time. One end of the junction is discordant with germline, which a read error may explain. V and J are TRBV4-2 and TRBJ2-7; 8 nucleotides line up with TRBD1. CDR3 length: 14 residues. Germline V gene data show CDR1 as LGHNA and CDR2 as YNFKEQ. DNA of the CDR3: TGTGTCAGCAGCCAAGGACAGGGTCTTTACGGGCAGTACTTC. Translation: CVSSQGQGLYGQYF.

For this clonotype: The conserved phenylalanine or tryptophan is not found at the CDR3 terminus, so this likely reflects a read error. The chain has TRBV12-3 or TRBV12-4 and TRBJ2-7, with 11 bases aligning to TRBD2. CDR3 size: 16 residues. The DNA for the CDR3 is TGTACCAGGACCAGGGACAGTACTAGCGGGAGTTATGAGCAGTACTTG. It yields the protein CTRTRDSTSGSYEQYL.

To note about this clonotype: A read error may account for a junction end that differs from germline. J is TRBJ2-1 and V is TRBV6-2 or TRBV6-3; 8 bases map to TRBD2. The V gene's germline CDR1 is MNHEY and CDR2 SVGEGT. The CDR3 runs 15 residues. The CDR3 DNA follows: TGTGCCATCAGTCCGGGACTAGGCAATACCAATGAGTGGTTCTTC. Protein: CAISPGLGNTNEWFF.

Notes on this clonotype: The CDR3 end shows no conserved phenylalanine or tryptophan, and so a read error is likely. The chain joins TRBV5-5 to TRBJ2-4; TRBD1 agrees at 11 bases. Germline CDR1 SGHKS, CDR2 YYEKEE (reference sequence). V shed 8 bases, J shed 6 bases, and the junction held 10 bases outside the gene matches. This CDR3 is built from 15 residues. In DNA, the CDR3 is TGTGCCAGAAGCGTTGGGACAGGGGGTAGAAACATTCAGTACATC. Translating it yields CARSVGTGGRNIQYI.

Concerning this clonotype: One end of the junction is discordant with germline, which a read error may explain. The chain carries TRBV28 and TRBJ2-6; TRBD1 is a possible D gene (6 bases). The CDR3 is made up of 16 amino acids. Germline CDR1 and CDR2: MDHEN and SYDVKM. As DNA, the CDR3 is TGTGCCAGCAATTCTCTCAGGGGCTCTGGGGTCAACGCCCTGACTTTC. This encodes CASNSLRGSGVNALTF.

The rearrangement joins TRBV10-1 to TRBJ2-1; 7 bases are a match to TRBD2. The germline V gene has CDR1 WNHNN and CDR2 SYGVQD (reference sequence). V lost 11 bases and J lost 3; bases outside the gene matches: 4. CDR3 length: 12 amino acids. The CDR3 protein is CAGGGGYNEQFF. For the CDR3, the DNA is TGCGCCGGCGGGGGAGGCTACAATGAGCAGTTCTTC.